This T cell receptor beta chain comes out of a study of blood T cell repertoires in COVID-19. Per the original data handling: Nucleated cell number was recorded as an estimate derived from reference gene primer amplification. Clones were sequenced by immunoSEQ multiplex PCR, and TCRdb holds only the in-frame ones, with some missing. That table is the source of V, J and clone size, and D and trimming were worked out from the DNA. The sample lists 70,000 to 90,000 clones, roughly 88% seen once, with roughly 8% in the top ten. The CDR3 length is 11 residues. Trimming stripped 7 bases from V and 2 bases from J, with 5 bases between. Germline V gene data show CDR1 as SQVTM and CDR2 as ANQGSEA.

The clonotype comes from a man aged 50 or older with active COVID-19. J is TRBJ2-2 and V is TRBV29-1; D unresolved. Sequenced material: peripheral blood. This CDR3 is CSAYNTGELFF. CDR3 bases: TGCAGCGCCTACAACACCGGGGAGCTGTTTTTT.